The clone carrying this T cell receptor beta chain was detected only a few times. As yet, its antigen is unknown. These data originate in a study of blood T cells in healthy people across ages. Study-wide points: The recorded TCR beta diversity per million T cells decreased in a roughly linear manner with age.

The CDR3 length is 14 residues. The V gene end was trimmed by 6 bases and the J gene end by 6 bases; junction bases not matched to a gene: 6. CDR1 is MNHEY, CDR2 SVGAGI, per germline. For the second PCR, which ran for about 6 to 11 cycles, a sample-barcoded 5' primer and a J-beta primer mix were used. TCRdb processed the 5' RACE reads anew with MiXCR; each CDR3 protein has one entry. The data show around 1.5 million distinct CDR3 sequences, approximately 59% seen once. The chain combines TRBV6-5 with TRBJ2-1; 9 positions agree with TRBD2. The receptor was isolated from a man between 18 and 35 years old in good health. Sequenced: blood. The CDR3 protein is CASSVAGALNEQFF. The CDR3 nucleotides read TGTGCCAGCAGCGTAGCGGGGGCTCTCAATGAGCAGTTCTTC.